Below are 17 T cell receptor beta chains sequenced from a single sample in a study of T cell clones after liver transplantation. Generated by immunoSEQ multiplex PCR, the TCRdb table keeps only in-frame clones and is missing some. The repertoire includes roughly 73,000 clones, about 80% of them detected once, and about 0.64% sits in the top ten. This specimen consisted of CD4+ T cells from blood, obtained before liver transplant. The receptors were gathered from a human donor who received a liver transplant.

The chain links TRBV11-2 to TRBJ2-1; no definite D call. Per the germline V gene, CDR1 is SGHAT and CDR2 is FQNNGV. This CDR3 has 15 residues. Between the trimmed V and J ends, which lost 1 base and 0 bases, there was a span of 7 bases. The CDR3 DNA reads TGTGCCAGCAGCTTAGTACTCAGCTCCTACAATGAGCAGTTCTTC. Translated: CASSLVLSSYNEQFF.

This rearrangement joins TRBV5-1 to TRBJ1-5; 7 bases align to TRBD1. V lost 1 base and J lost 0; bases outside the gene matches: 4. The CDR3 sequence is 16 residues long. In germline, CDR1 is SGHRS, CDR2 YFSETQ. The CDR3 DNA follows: TGCGCCAGCAGCTTGACAGGGGACCCTAGCAATCAGCCCCAGCATTTT. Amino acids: CASSLTGDPSNQPQHF.

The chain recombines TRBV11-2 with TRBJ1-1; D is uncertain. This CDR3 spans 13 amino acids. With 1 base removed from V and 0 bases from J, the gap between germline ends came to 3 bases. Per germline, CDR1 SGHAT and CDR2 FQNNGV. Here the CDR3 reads CASSLGLNTEAFF. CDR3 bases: TGTGCCAGCAGCTTAGGATTGAACACTGAAGCTTTCTTT.

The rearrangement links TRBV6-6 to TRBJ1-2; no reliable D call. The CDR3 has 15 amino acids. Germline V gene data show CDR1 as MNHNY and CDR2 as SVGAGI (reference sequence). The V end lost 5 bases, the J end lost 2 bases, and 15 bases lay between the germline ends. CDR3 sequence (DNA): TGTGCCAGCAGTCCTTCAACGAGCCCAAACTATGGCTACACCTTC. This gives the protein CASSPSTSPNYGYTF.

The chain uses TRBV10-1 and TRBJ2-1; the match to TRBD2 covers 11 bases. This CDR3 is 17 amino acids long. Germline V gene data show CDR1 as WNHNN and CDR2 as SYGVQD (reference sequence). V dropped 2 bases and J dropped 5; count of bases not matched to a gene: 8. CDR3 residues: CASSETLTSGGNNEQFF. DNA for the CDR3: TGCGCCAGCAGTGAGACCCTTACTAGCGGGGGCAACAATGAGCAGTTCTTC.

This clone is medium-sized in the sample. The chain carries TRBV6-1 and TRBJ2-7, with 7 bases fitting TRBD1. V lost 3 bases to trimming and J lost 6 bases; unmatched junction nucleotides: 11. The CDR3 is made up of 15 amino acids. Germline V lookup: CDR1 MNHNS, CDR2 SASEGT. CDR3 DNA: TGTGCCAGCAGTGAGTGGGCAGGGGGAAAGTCCGAGCAGTACTTC. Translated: CASSEWAGGKSEQYF.

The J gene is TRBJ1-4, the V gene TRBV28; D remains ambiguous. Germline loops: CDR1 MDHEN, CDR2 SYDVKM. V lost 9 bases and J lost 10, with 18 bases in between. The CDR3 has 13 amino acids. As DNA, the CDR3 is TGTGCCAGTGGAGTTGCTTCCCCGGGAAAACTGTTTTTT. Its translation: CASGVASPGKLFF.

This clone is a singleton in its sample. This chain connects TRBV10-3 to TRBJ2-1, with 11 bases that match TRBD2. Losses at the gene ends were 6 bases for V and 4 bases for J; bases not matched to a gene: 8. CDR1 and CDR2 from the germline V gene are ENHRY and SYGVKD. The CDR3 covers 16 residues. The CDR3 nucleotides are TGTGCCATCAGGGCCGGGACTAGCGGCACTTACAATGAGCAGTTCTTC. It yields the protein CAIRAGTSGTYNEQFF.

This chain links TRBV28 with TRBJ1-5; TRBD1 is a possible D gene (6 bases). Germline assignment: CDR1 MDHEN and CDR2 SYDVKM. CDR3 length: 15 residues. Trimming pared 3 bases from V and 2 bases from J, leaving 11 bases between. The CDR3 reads CASSFGGEGNQPQHF. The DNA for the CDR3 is TGTGCCAGCAGTTTCGGGGGCGAGGGCAATCAGCCCCAGCATTTT.

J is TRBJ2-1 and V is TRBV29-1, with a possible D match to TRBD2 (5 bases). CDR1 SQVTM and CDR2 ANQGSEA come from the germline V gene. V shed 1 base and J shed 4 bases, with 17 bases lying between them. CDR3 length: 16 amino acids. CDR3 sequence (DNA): TGCAGCGTTGAAGCCGGCGCGGGCTCATCTTACAATGAGCAGTTCTTC. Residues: CSVEAGAGSSYNEQFF.

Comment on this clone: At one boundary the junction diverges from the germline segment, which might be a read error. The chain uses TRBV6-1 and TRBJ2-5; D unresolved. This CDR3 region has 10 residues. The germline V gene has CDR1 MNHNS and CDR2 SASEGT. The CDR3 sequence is CASSEDLQNF. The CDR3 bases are TGTGCCAGCAGTGAAGACTTACAGAACTTC.

In DNA, the CDR3 is TGTGCCAGCAGCCAAGAGCGCCGAGCGGGGGGCTACACCTTC. This gives the protein CASSQERRAGGYTF. The chain joins TRBV4-2 to TRBJ1-2, with D uncertain. CDR1 and CDR2 from the germline V gene are LGHNA and YNFKEQ. The V end was cut by 0 bases, the J end by 8 bases, with 13 bases between. The CDR3 runs to 14 residues.

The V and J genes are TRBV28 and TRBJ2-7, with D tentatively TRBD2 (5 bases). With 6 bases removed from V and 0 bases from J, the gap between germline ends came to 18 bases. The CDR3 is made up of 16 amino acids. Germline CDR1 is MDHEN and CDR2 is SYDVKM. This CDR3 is CASRPVPGFASYEQYF. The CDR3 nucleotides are TGTGCCAGCAGACCCGTACCGGGATTCGCCTCCTACGAGCAGTACTTC. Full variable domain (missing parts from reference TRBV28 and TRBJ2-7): DVKVTQSSRYLVKRTGEKVFLECVQDMDHENMFWYRQDPGLGLRLIYFSYDVKMKEKGDIPEGYSVSREKKERFSLILESASTNQTSMYLCASRPVPGFASYEQYFGPGTRLTVT.

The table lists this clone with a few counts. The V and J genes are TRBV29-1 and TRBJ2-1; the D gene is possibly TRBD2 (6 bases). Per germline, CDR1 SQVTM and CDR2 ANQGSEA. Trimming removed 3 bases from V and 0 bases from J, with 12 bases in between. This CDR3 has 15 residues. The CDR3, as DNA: TGCAGCGTTGATTCCGGGGGTATCTCCTACAATGAGCAGTTCTTC. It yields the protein CSVDSGGISYNEQFF.

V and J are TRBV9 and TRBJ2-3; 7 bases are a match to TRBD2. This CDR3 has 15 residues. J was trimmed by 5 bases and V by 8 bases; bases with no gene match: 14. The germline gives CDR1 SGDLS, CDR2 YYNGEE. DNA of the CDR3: TGTGCCAGTTCCCCAAGGGCGGGAGACGAAGATACGCAGTATTTT. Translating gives CASSPRAGDEDTQYF.

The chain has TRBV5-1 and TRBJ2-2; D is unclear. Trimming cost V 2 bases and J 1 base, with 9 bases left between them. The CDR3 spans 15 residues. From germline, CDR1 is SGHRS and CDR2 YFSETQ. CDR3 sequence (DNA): TGCGCCAGCAGCTTAGAGAGCCTGAACACCGGGGAGCTGTTTTTT. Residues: CASSLESLNTGELFF.

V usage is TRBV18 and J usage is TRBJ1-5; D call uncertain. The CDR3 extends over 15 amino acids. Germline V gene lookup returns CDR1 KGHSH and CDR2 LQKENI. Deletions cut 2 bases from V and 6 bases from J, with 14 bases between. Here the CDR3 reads CASSPKVGAGQPQHF. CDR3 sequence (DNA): TGTGCCAGCTCACCAAAAGTAGGTGCGGGTCAGCCCCAGCATTTT.